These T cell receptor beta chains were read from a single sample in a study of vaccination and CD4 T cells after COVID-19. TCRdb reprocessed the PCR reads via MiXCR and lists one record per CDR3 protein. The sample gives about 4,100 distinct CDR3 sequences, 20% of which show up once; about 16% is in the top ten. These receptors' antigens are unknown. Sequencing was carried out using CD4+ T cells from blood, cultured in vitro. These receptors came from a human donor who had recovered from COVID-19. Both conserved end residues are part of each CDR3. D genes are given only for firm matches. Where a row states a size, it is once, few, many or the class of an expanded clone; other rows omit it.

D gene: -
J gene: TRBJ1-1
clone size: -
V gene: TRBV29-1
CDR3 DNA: TGCAGCGCCTCGCGGGGGGCGCGGAGTACTGAAGCTTTCTTT
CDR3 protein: CSASRGARSTEAFF

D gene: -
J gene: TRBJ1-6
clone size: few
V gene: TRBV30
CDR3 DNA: TGTGCCTGGACAATGAGGGAGGGTTCACCCCTCCACTTT
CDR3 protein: CAWTMREGSPLHF

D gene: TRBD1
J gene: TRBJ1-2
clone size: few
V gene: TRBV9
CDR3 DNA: TGTGCCAGCAGCGTAGGGGGTCCAGGGGGCGTAAATGGCTACACCTTC
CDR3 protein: CASSVGGPGGVNGYTF

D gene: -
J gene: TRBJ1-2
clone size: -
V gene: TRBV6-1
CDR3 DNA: TGTGCCAGCAGTGGGGCCGCGTCTAACTATGGCTACACCTTC
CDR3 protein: CASSGAASNYGYTF

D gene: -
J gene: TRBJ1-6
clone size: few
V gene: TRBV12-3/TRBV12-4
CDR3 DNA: TGTGCCAGCAGTTTAGCCCCCCTTAATTCACCCCTCCACTTT
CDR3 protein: CASSLAPLNSPLHF

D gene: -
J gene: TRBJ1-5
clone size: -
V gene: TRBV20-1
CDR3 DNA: TGCAGCGCCGATGGGCCGCGGTCCAATCAGCCCCAGCATTTT
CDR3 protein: CSADGPRSNQPQHF

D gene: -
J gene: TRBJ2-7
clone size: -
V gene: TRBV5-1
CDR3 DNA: TGCGCCAGCAGCCCCCGGGACAACGGGGACGAGCAGTACTTC
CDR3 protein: CASSPRDNGDEQYF

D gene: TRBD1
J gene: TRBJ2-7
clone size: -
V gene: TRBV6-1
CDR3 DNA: TGTGCCAGCTCTGGGACAGAAGATTACGAGCAGTACTTC
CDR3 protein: CASSGTEDYEQYF

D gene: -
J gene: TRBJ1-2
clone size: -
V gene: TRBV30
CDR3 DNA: TGTGCCTGGAGTCAACTCGGGACACCTTATGGCTACACCTTC
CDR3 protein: CAWSQLGTPYGYTF

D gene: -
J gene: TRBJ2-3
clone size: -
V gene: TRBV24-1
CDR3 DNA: TGTGCCACCAGTGCCCCGGGTCTCTATACGCAGTATTTT
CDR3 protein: CATSAPGLYTQYF

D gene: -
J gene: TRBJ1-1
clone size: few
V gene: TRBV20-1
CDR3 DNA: TGCAGTGCTAGAGATCCCCGGGATGCTGAAGCTTTCTTT
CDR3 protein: CSARDPRDAEAFF

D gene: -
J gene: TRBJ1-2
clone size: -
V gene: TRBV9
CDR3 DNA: TGTGCCAGCAGCACAGGGTTTGGCTACACCTTC
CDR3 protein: CASSTGFGYTF

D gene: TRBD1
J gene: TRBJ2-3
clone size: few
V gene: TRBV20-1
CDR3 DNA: TGCAGTGCCCTCCGGGTGTCAGGGGGCATGACAGATACGCAGTATTTT
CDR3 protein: CSALRVSGGMTDTQYF

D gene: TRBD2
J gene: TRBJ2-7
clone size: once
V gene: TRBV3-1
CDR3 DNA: TGTGCCAGCAGCCGAAGAATGGCAGGACTAGCGGGAACCTACGAGCAGTACTTC
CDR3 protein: CASSRRMAGLAGTYEQYF

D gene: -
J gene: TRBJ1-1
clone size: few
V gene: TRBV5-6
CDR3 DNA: TGTGCCAGCAGACCCATTGGGGGTGACACTGAAGCTTTCTTT
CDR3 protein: CASRPIGGDTEAFF

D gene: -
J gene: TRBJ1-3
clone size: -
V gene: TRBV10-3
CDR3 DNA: TGTGCCATCAGAAGGGCGGGATCCGGAAACACCATATATTTT
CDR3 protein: CAIRRAGSGNTIYF

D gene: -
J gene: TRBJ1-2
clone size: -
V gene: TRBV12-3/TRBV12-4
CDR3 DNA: TGTGCCAGCAGTTTATTGGGGAATGGCTACACCTTC
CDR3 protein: CASSLLGNGYTF

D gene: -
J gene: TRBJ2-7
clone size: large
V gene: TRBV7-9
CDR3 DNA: TGTGCCAGCAGCTTTTCAGGATTCGAGCAGTACTTC
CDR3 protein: CASSFSGFEQYF

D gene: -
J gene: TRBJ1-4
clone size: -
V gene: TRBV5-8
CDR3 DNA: TGTGCCAGCAGCTCGGACTTAGGAGGCAATGAAAAACTGTTTTTT
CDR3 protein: CASSSDLGGNEKLFF

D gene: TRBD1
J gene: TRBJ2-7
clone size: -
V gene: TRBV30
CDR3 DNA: TGTGCCTGGAGTATTGGACAGGGGGCGGACGAGCAGTACTTC
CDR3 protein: CAWSIGQGADEQYF

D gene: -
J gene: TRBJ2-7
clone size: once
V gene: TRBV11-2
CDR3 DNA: TGTGCCAGCAGCTTATGGAGGGGGGAGCAGTACTTC
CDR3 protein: CASSLWRGEQYF

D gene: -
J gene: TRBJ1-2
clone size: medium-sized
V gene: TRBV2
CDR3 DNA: TGTGCCAGCATTCCGCAGGGTGGCTATGGCTACACCTTC
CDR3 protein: CASIPQGGYGYTF